The T cell receptor (beta chain) described here comes from a study of radiotherapy plus CTLA-4 blockade in lung cancer. Points from the study as a whole: Response, reportedly, was best predicted by interferon-beta along with early blood T cell clone dynamics. Among blood TCR repertoires after radiotherapy plus ipilimumab, tumor-derived clones expanded.

The CDR3 length is 12 residues. Germline V gene lookup returns CDR1 SEHNR and CDR2 FQNEAQ (reference sequence). V lost 4 bases and J lost 3, with 6 bases in between. Assay used: immunoSEQ multiplex PCR; TCRdb lists only in-frame clones, some missing. Of tens of thousands of clones in the sample, roughly two thirds are singletons; the top ten hold approximately 11%. In regard to this clone: Its specificity is unknown.

This chain links TRBV7-9 with TRBJ1-1; a possible D gene is TRBD1 (5 bases). The material sequenced was peripheral blood, taken from a patient treated with radiotherapy plus ipilimumab. The receptor was derived from a human donor with non-small cell lung cancer who had stable disease on radiotherapy plus ipilimumab. The CDR3, as DNA: TGTGCCAGCAGCTGGGGGGACACTGAAGCTTTCTTT. Its translation: CASSWGDTEAFF.